This is a list of T cell receptor beta chains from one sample in a study of STAT5B mutations in CD4+ large granular lymphocyte leukemia. Profiled with immunoSEQ multiplex PCR; TCRdb holds only in-frame clones, not every one. The repertoire holds about 32,000 clones, with around four fifths as singletons. Input material: CD4+ T cells from blood buffy coats. These receptors all come from a human donor in good health. CDR3s include the opening cysteine and the closing phenylalanine or tryptophan. Fields, in order: J gene, clone size, D gene, V gene, CDR3 DNA, CDR3 protein. The D gene is left open where the match is weak. Size values are once, few and many counts, or a class for expanded clones, and some rows have none.

TRBJ2-2 . . TRBV10-2 TGCGCCAGCAGGGACCAAGCGGCCTACACCGGGGAGCTGTTTTTT CASRDQAAYTGELFF
TRBJ2-6 few TRBD1 TRBV19 TGTGCCAGTAGTCTCGGGACAGCCGCCTCTGGGGCCAACGTCCTGACTTTC CASSLGTAASGANVLTF
TRBJ2-1 . TRBD2 TRBV4-3 TGCGCCAGCAGCCAAGAGGGCAGACTAGCGGGAGTGGGTGAGCAGTTCTTC CASSQEGRLAGVGEQFF
TRBJ2-1 once . TRBV12-2 TGTGCAAGTCGCCCCCGGGAGCACAATGAGCAGTTCTTC CASRPREHNEQFF
TRBJ2-7 . TRBD1 TRBV7-2 TGTGCCAGCAGCTACACCGGGACAGGGGGCTACGAGCAGTACTTC CASSYTGTGGYEQYF
TRBJ2-3 few . TRBV14 TGTGCCAGCAGCCGAATTTTAAGCACAGATACGCAGTATTTT CASSRILSTDTQYF
TRBJ2-7 . TRBD2 TRBV6-5 TGTGCCAGCAGGTCTACTAGCGGGAGCTCCTACGAGCAGTACTTC CASRSTSGSSYEQYF
TRBJ2-5 . TRBD1 TRBV5-4 TGTGCCAGCAGCTCCCAGGGGGCGATGGAGACCCAGTACTTC CASSSQGAMETQYF
TRBJ1-1 . TRBD1 TRBV6-6 TGTGCCAGCAGTTACTCAGGACAGGGGAAATCTGAAGCTTTCTTT CASSYSGQGKSEAFF
TRBJ2-7 . . TRBV14 TGTGCCAGCAGCCAAGACGGGTCGTGGGAGCAGTACTTC CASSQDGSWEQYF
TRBJ2-6 . . TRBV28 TGTGCCAGCAGTTTCGTGACAGGCTTCTCTGGGGCCAACGTCCTGACTTTC CASSFVTGFSGANVLTF
TRBJ1-5 once . TRBV2 TGTGCCACCGGGCGGGGAACGGGGGATCAGCCCCAGCATTTT CATGRGTGDQPQHF
TRBJ2-1 . . TRBV29-1 TGCAGCGTTGAAGATGGGCAGGCCCGCTCCTACAATGAGCAGTTCTTC CSVEDGQARSYNEQFF
TRBJ1-2 few . TRBV18 TGTGCCAGCTCACCATCTGGGGATTACTATGGCTACACCTTC CASSPSGDYYGYTF
TRBJ1-1 . . TRBV14 TGTGCCAGCAGCCCCCTCGACCGCACTGAAGCTTTCTTT CASSPLDRTEAFF
TRBJ2-3 . . TRBV19 TGTGCCAGTACCCCGCTTGGGCTAGCGAGAGGTGGAGATACGCAGTATTTT CASTPLGLARGGDTQYF
TRBJ2-7 . . TRBV6-5 TGTGCCAGCAGTCGGAAACGCGCCTACGAGCAGTACTTC CASSRKRAYEQYF
TRBJ2-2 few . TRBV18 TGTGCCAGCTCACCCCTAGGGGAGGCCGGGGAGCTGTTTTTT CASSPLGEAGELFF
TRBJ1-3 . . TRBV28 TGTGCCAGCAGTGCGGGGGGTGGTGGAAACACCATATATTTT CASSAGGGGNTIYF
TRBJ2-2 . . TRBV28 TGTGCCAGCAGGGTCGGGGCCAACACCGGGGAGCTGTTTTTT CASRVGANTGELFF
TRBJ2-7 . . TRBV23-1 TGCGCCAGCAGTCACACCGGGACAGCCGGACGGGAGTCCAACGAGCAGTACTTC CASSHTGTAGRESNEQYF
TRBJ1-1 . TRBD1 TRBV29-1 TGCAGCGTCGACGGACAGGGGAATTCCGCTGAAGCTTTCTTT CSVDGQGNSAEAFF
TRBJ2-3 . TRBD2 TRBV5-4 TGTGCCAGCAGCCAGGGACTAGCGGGAAGTCAGGATACGCAGTATTTT CASSQGLAGSQDTQYF
TRBJ2-1 . TRBD2 TRBV27 TGTGCCAGCAGTTGGGTGGGGGGGTTGGGGCAGTTCTTC CASSWVGGLGQFF
TRBJ2-5 . TRBD1 TRBV5-4 TGTGCCAGCACCCTGCAGGGGGCTGAAGAGACCCAGTACTTC CASTLQGAEETQYF
TRBJ2-5 . . TRBV2 TGTGCAAGCCGGGGCAACCAAGAGACCCAGTACTTC CASRGNQETQYF
TRBJ2-7 . . TRBV29-1 TGCAGCGTTGTCCTTCAGTCCTACGAGCAGTACTTC CSVVLQSYEQYF